The 19 T cell receptor beta chains given below trace back to one sample, sequenced in a study of early T cells in non-severe SARS-CoV-2 infection. TCRdb ran MiXCR on the 5' RACE reads and lists one entry per CDR3 protein. The profile covers roughly 34,000 distinct CDR3 sequences, with around 7% appearing a single time and around an eighth taken by the ten largest. The source was whole blood, collected at baseline. The receptors come from an adult who was a healthcare worker with PCR-confirmed SARS-CoV-2 infection or an uninfected control (not recorded which).

The chain has TRBV5-1 and TRBJ2-6; no clear D gene. Trimming shortened V by 3 bases and J by 4 bases, and 5 bases separated the two germline ends. Germline V gives CDR1 SGHRS, CDR2 YFSETQ. The CDR3 is 13 amino acids. DNA for the CDR3: TGCGCCAGCAGCTCACTGGGGGCCAACGTCCTGACTTTC. This sequence encodes CASSSLGANVLTF.

This clonotype was seen a handful of times. The chain joins TRBV27 to TRBJ2-1, with D perhaps matching TRBD1 (6 bases). V shed 3 bases and J shed 6 bases, with 12 bases lying between them. Germline CDR1 reads MNHEY; CDR2 reads SMNVEV (reference sequence). This CDR3 contains 14 residues. The CDR3 region has the DNA TGTGCCAGCAGTTTGGCTAGGGGGTCCAATGAGCAGTTCTTC. This translates into CASSLARGSNEQFF.

This clonotype was recorded at least ten times. The rearrangement uses TRBV2 and TRBJ2-1; TRBD2 matches at 10 bases. CDR1 SNHLY and CDR2 FYNNEI come from the germline V gene. The CDR3 is 16 amino acids. V gave up 1 base and J gave up 2 bases; unmatched junction bases: 2. The CDR3 region is CASSEGLAGAYNEQFF. In nucleotides, the CDR3 is TGTGCCAGCAGTGAAGGACTAGCGGGCGCCTACAATGAGCAGTTCTTC.

The table lists this clonotype with many counts. This sequence joins TRBV6-2 or TRBV6-3 and TRBJ2-1, with 8 bases that match TRBD2. The CDR3 runs to 14 residues. V shed 8 bases and J 1 base; nucleotides not matched to a gene: 4. In germline, CDR1 is MNHEY, CDR2 SVGEGT. The CDR3 spells CASRGGGSYNEQFF. The DNA of the CDR3 is TGTGCCAGCCGGGGGGGAGGTTCCTACAATGAGCAGTTCTTC.

The J gene is TRBJ2-1, the V gene TRBV7-3, with D possibly TRBD2 on 6 matching bases. Germline CDR1 reads SGHTA; CDR2 reads FQGTGA. V was shortened by 4 bases and J by 8 bases, with 12 bases between the two germline ends. The CDR3 spans 13 residues. CDR3 amino acids: CASSSQRDYEQFF. As DNA, the CDR3 is TGTGCCAGCAGCTCCCAAAGGGACTATGAGCAGTTCTTC.

The chain combines TRBV6-6 with TRBJ1-1; D call uncertain. V gave up 2 bases and J gave up 1 base, with 8 bases separating them. Germline assignment: CDR1 MNHNY and CDR2 SVGAGI (reference sequence). The CDR3 is 14 amino acids. DNA of the CDR3: TGTGCCAGCAGTTACCAGGTAGAGAACACTGAAGCTTTCTTT. Its protein product is CASSYQVENTEAFF.

In its sample, this clonotype ranks as medium-sized. V and J are TRBV20-1 and TRBJ1-2; tentatively, D is TRBD1 (5 bases). CDR3 length: 15 residues. Germline assignment: CDR1 DFQATT and CDR2 SNEGSKA (reference sequence). V lost 0 bases, J lost 4 bases, and 15 bases lay in between. The DNA of the CDR3 is TGCAGTGCTAGAGACGTTGGGACGGGAATCTATGGCTACACCTTC. This sequence encodes CSARDVGTGIYGYTF.

This clonotype turned up a few times. The V gene is TRBV5-1, the J gene TRBJ2-1, with TRBD1 matching over 7 bases. The germline V gene has CDR1 SGHRS and CDR2 YFSETQ. This CDR3 spans 16 amino acids. J lost 2 bases, V lost 4 bases, and 9 bases had no gene match. CDR3 sequence: CASSELGQSPYNEQFF. CDR3 in DNA: TGCGCCAGCAGCGAGCTGGGACAGAGCCCCTACAATGAGCAGTTCTTC.

This clonotype was recorded many times. The genes are TRBV20-1 and TRBJ2-3; the D gene is possibly TRBD1 (6 bases). Germline values: CDR1 DFQATT, CDR2 SNEGSKA (reference sequence). CDR3 length: 12 residues. V was trimmed by 4 bases and J by 3 bases, leaving 8 bases between them. The CDR3 reads CSANTGTDTQYF. The DNA for the CDR3 is TGCAGTGCTAATACAGGGACAGATACGCAGTATTTT.

This clonotype was counted a few times. The J gene is TRBJ2-1, the V gene TRBV14; 7 nucleotides match TRBD2. Germline V gene lookup returns CDR1 SGHDN and CDR2 FVKESK. The J segment lost 2 bases and the V segment lost 3 bases, leaving 4 bases of the junction unmatched. The CDR3 spans 15 residues. The chain's CDR3 is CASSQSGGPYNEQFF. CDR3 DNA sequence: TGTGCCAGCAGCCAGTCGGGGGGACCCTACAATGAGCAGTTCTTC. The full variable domain, completed using reference TRBV14 and TRBJ2-1, is EAGVTQFPSHSVIEKGQTVTLRCDPISGHDNLYWYRRVMGKEIKFLLHFVKESKQDESGMPNNRFLAERTGGTYSTLKVQPAELEDSGVYFCASSQSGGPYNEQFFGPGTRLTVL.

V gene TRBV7-9 combines with J gene TRBJ1-3; D is unclear. The length of the CDR3 is 15 residues. The V gene's germline CDR1 is SEHNR and CDR2 FQNEAQ (reference sequence). Trimming took 1 base from V and 0 from J, leaving 7 bases between them. CDR3 sequence (DNA): TGTGCCAGCAGCTTAGGCGCACACTCTGGAAACACCATATATTTT. Its protein product is CASSLGAHSGNTIYF.

This clonotype was detected a few times. The V and J genes are TRBV5-4 and TRBJ2-5; D is unresolved. CDR1 and CDR2 from the germline V gene are SGHNT and YYREEE (reference sequence). V was pared by 4 bases and J by 2 bases, with 3 bases between. The length of the CDR3 is 11 residues. The CDR3 spells CASSGQETQYF. In nucleotides, the CDR3 is TGTGCCAGCAGCGGTCAAGAGACCCAGTACTTC. Full variable domain (missing parts from reference TRBV5-4 and TRBJ2-5): ETGVTQSPTHLIKTRGQQVTLRCSSQSGHNTVSWYQQALGQGPQFIFQYYREEENGRGNFPPRFSGLQFPNYSSELNVNALELDDSALYLCASSGQETQYFGPGTRLLVL.

This clonotype was detected many times. This chain links TRBV12-3 or TRBV12-4 with TRBJ2-2; 8 bases map to TRBD2. V gave up 5 bases and J gave up 2 bases; unmatched junction bases: 4. The CDR3 is 15 residues long. DNA of the CDR3: TGTGCCAGCAGTCAAAGCGGGAGCAACACCGGGGAGCTGTTTTTT. This encodes CASSQSGSNTGELFF.

This clonotype appeared many times. The chain links TRBV6-1 to TRBJ2-7, with D possibly TRBD1 on 6 matching bases. The CDR3 runs to 14 residues. Per germline, CDR1 MNHNS and CDR2 SASEGT. Trimming left V 3 bases short and J 2 bases short, with 11 bases between. DNA for the CDR3: TGTGCCAGCAGTGAGTGGGACATCGCCTACGAGCAGTACTTC. Amino acids: CASSEWDIAYEQYF.

This clonotype showed up just a few times. The CDR3 loop is CSARASQGRIGELFF. The DNA of the CDR3 is TGCAGTGCTAGGGCCTCGCAGGGGCGTATAGGGGAGCTGTTTTTT. The chain employs TRBV20-1 and TRBJ2-2; tentative D call: TRBD1 (6 bases). V dropped 3 bases and J dropped 8 bases, with 19 bases sitting between them. The CDR3 runs to 15 residues. Looked up from germline, CDR1 is DFQATT and CDR2 is SNEGSKA (reference sequence).

This clonotype was counted at least ten times. The rearrangement links TRBV5-6 to TRBJ2-2; 13 bases line up with TRBD2. V shed 3 bases and J 6 bases; nucleotides not matched to a gene: 2. Looked up from germline, CDR1 is SGHDT and CDR2 is YYEEEE. The CDR3 has 15 residues. CDR3 in amino acids: CASSWTSGSAGELFF. CDR3 bases: TGTGCCAGCAGCTGGACTAGCGGGAGCGCCGGGGAGCTGTTTTTT. The whole variable domain, remainder taken from reference TRBV5-6 and TRBJ2-2, is DAGVTQSPTHLIKTRGQQVTLRCSPKSGHDTVSWYQQALGQGPQFIFQYYEEEERQRGNFPDRFSGHQFPNYSSELNVNALLLGDSALYLCASSWTSGSAGELFFGEGSRLTVL.

In its sample, this clonotype was seen many times. CDR3 sequence (DNA): TGTGCCATCACGCCCGACAGGGGAGGCACCGGGGAGCTGTTTTTT. This encodes CAITPDRGGTGELFF. This chain joins TRBV10-3 and TRBJ2-2; TRBD1 matches 8 bases. CDR1 ENHRY and CDR2 SYGVKD come from the germline V gene. CDR3 length: 15 amino acids. V dropped 7 bases and J dropped 4; count of bases not matched to a gene: 8.

This clonotype was recorded at least ten times. The V gene is TRBV7-6, the J gene TRBJ2-7; D perhaps matches TRBD2 (6 bases). Germline loops: CDR1 SGHVS, CDR2 FNYEAQ. V lost 5 bases and J 3 bases, leaving 11 bases between the germline ends. CDR3 length: 13 residues. Here the CDR3 DNA reads TGTGCCAGCAGCCGCACGGACTACTACGAGCAGTACTTC. It yields the protein CASSRTDYYEQYF.

This clonotype was found many times. V gene TRBV10-3 combines with J gene TRBJ1-3; maybe TRBD1 (6 bases). Deletions cut 6 bases from V and 0 bases from J, with 9 bases between. The CDR3 runs 14 residues. Germline V gives CDR1 ENHRY, CDR2 SYGVKD. The CDR3 is CAIRDSNSGNTIYF. The CDR3 DNA sequence: TGTGCCATCAGGGACAGTAACTCTGGAAACACCATATATTTT.